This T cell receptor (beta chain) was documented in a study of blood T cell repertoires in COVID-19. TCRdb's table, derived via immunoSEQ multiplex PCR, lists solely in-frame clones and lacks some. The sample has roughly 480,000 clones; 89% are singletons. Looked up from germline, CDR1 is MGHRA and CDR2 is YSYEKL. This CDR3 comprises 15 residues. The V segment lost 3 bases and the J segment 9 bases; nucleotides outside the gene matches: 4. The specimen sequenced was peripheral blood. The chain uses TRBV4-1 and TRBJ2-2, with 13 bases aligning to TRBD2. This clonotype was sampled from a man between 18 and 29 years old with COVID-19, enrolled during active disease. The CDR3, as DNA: TGCGCCAGCAGCCACAGGACTAGCGGGAGACGGGAGCTGTTTTTT. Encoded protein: CASSHRTSGRRELFF.